This T cell receptor (beta chain) appears in the sequencing data of a study of blood T cell repertoires in COVID-19. As for the study in general: Whether acute or convalescent, the COVID-19 samples came from the United States, Italy and Spain. Nucleic acid was either cDNA or gDNA, and it came from T cells, B-cell-depleted T cells, or PBMCs.

The CDR3 has 13 residues. With V trimmed by 8 bases and J by 7 bases, 3 bases remained unmatched. Sequencing was performed with immunoSEQ multiplex PCR; in TCRdb, only in-frame clones are kept and a portion is missing. The data contain under 200,000 clones, around 90% of them singletons. Sequenced input: peripheral blood. The receptor was derived from a man aged 45-65 years with acute or convalescent COVID-19. The chain employs TRBV12-3 or TRBV12-4 and TRBJ2-1; 12 nucleotides agree with TRBD2. Written as DNA, the CDR3 is TGTGCCAGCCGTCTAGCGGGAGGGAATGAGCAGTTCTTC. Amino acid sequence: CASRLAGGNEQFF.